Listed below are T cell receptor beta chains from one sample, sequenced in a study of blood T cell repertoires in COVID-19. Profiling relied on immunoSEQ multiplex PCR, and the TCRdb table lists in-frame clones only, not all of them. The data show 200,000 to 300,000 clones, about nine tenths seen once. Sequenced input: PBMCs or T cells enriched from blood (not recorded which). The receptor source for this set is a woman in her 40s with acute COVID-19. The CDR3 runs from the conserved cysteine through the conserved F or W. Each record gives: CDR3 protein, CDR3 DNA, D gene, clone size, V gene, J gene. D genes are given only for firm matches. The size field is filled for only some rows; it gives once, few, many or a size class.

CDR3 protein: CASSTGGYGYTF
CDR3 DNA: TGTGCCAGTAGTACAGGGGGCTATGGCTACACCTTC
D gene: TRBD1
clone size: few
V gene: TRBV19
J gene: TRBJ1-2

CDR3 protein: CASSQDIPRAGANVLTF
CDR3 DNA: TGTGCCAGCAGCCAAGATATTCCACGGGCTGGGGCCAACGTCCTGACTTTC
D gene: -
clone size: -
V gene: TRBV3-1/TRBV3-2
J gene: TRBJ2-6

CDR3 protein: CASSFLQTGKDGYTF
CDR3 DNA: TGTGCCAGCAGCTTCCTTCAGACAGGGAAAGATGGCTACACCTTC
D gene: TRBD1
clone size: -
V gene: TRBV5-6
J gene: TRBJ1-2

CDR3 protein: CASSEGQGAGDYGYTF
CDR3 DNA: TGTGCCAGCAGCGAGGGACAGGGGGCGGGAGACTATGGCTACACCTTC
D gene: TRBD1
clone size: few
V gene: TRBV9
J gene: TRBJ1-2

CDR3 protein: CARGGGANVLTF
CDR3 DNA: TGCGCCAGAGGGGGTGGGGCCAACGTCCTGACTTTC
D gene: -
clone size: -
V gene: TRBV23-1
J gene: TRBJ2-6

CDR3 protein: CASSVDSSKNIQYF
CDR3 DNA: TGCGCCAGCAGCGTCGACAGCTCCAAAAACATTCAGTACTTC
D gene: -
clone size: -
V gene: TRBV5-1
J gene: TRBJ2-4

CDR3 protein: CASSLVGEGQPQHF
CDR3 DNA: TGTGCCAGCAGCTTGGTAGGGGAAGGTCAGCCCCAGCATTTT
D gene: -
clone size: once
V gene: TRBV5-6
J gene: TRBJ1-5

CDR3 protein: CASSFGAGGSNEQFF
CDR3 DNA: TGCGCCAGCAGCTTCGGGGCGGGAGGGTCCAATGAGCAGTTCTTC
D gene: TRBD2
clone size: -
V gene: TRBV5-1
J gene: TRBJ2-1

CDR3 protein: CASSLSGTGGQPQHF
CDR3 DNA: TGTGCCAGCAGTTTATCTGGGACAGGGGGACAGCCCCAGCATTTT
D gene: TRBD1
clone size: once
V gene: TRBV27
J gene: TRBJ1-5

CDR3 protein: CASSDRYNEQFF
CDR3 DNA: TGTGCCAGCAGTGACAGATACAATGAGCAGTTCTTC
D gene: -
clone size: once
V gene: TRBV2
J gene: TRBJ2-1

CDR3 protein: CASGLVLGGTHTEAFF
CDR3 DNA: TGTGCTAGTGGTTTGGTACTCGGGGGGACGCACACTGAAGCTTTCTTT
D gene: -
clone size: -
V gene: TRBV12-5
J gene: TRBJ1-1

CDR3 protein: CASSPGGSAKNIQYF
CDR3 DNA: TGCGCCAGCAGCCCCGGGGGGAGCGCCAAAAACATTCAGTACTTC
D gene: TRBD2
clone size: -
V gene: TRBV4-3
J gene: TRBJ2-4

CDR3 protein: CASSLGTGSIKYNEQFF
CDR3 DNA: TGTGCCAGCAGTTTAGGTACAGGGTCAATCAAATACAATGAGCAGTTCTTC
D gene: -
clone size: -
V gene: TRBV28
J gene: TRBJ2-1

CDR3 protein: CASAPGSTGELFF
CDR3 DNA: TGTGCCAGCGCCCCGGGATCCACCGGGGAGCTGTTTTTT
D gene: -
clone size: -
V gene: TRBV6-4
J gene: TRBJ2-2

CDR3 protein: CASSIAGGQVYF
CDR3 DNA: TGTGCCAGCAGTATAGCGGGAGGGCAGGTATACTTC
D gene: TRBD2
clone size: -
V gene: TRBV7-2
J gene: TRBJ2-4

CDR3 protein: CASRQQSGWSPLHF
CDR3 DNA: TGTGCCAGCCGACAGCAGAGTGGATGGTCACCCCTCCACTTT
D gene: -
clone size: -
V gene: TRBV2
J gene: TRBJ1-6

CDR3 protein: CARIKGPGQGITGELFF
CDR3 DNA: TGTGCCAGAATTAAGGGACCGGGACAGGGAATCACCGGGGAGCTGTTTTTT
D gene: TRBD1
clone size: few
V gene: TRBV5-3
J gene: TRBJ2-2

CDR3 protein: CASSLGFSGETQYF
CDR3 DNA: TGTGCCAGCAGCTTAGGATTCAGCGGAGAGACCCAGTACTTC
D gene: -
clone size: -
V gene: TRBV7-9
J gene: TRBJ2-5

CDR3 protein: CASSLDGTGSADTQYF
CDR3 DNA: TGCGCCAGCAGCTTGGATGGGACAGGGAGCGCAGATACGCAGTATTTT
D gene: TRBD1
clone size: -
V gene: TRBV5-1
J gene: TRBJ2-3

CDR3 protein: CGSHRGQGEAFF
CDR3 DNA: TGTGGCTCGCACAGGGGCCAGGGTGAAGCTTTCTTT
D gene: TRBD1
clone size: -
V gene: TRBV12-3/TRBV12-4
J gene: TRBJ1-1

CDR3 protein: CASSLGQGRIDEQYF
CDR3 DNA: TGCGCCAGCAGCTTGGGGCAGGGGAGAATCGACGAGCAGTACTTC
D gene: -
clone size: -
V gene: TRBV5-1
J gene: TRBJ2-7

CDR3 protein: CASSWTGGNEQFF
CDR3 DNA: TGTGCCAGCAGTTGGACAGGGGGCAATGAGCAGTTCTTC
D gene: TRBD1
clone size: -
V gene: TRBV27
J gene: TRBJ2-1